This T cell receptor (beta chain) derives from a study of shared clonotypes between healthy human individuals. Every donor was a Caucasian adult from Nashville, Tennessee. The data were produced by immunoSEQ multiplex PCR, yet TCRdb's version contains in-frame clones alone and is incomplete. In the table there are about 2.4 million clones, 90% to 95% of which are singletons. The CDR3 runs 15 residues. CDR1 is GTSNPN and CDR2 is SVGIG in the germline V gene (reference sequence). Trimming shortened V by 4 bases and J by 3 bases, and 18 bases separated the two germline ends. The V and J genes are TRBV30 and TRBJ2-5; D tentatively fits TRBD1 or TRBD2 (6 bases each). Sequenced sample: naive CD4+ T cells from PBMCs. Subset reported: CD45RA+ positively selected. The source is a man between 18 and 29 years old in good health. Some clones in this sample may be carry-over from other donors' samples. The chain's CDR3 is CAWIPRGAEKETQYF. CDR3 coding DNA: TGTGCCTGGATCCCGAGGGGGGCTGAAAAAGAGACCCAGTACTTC.